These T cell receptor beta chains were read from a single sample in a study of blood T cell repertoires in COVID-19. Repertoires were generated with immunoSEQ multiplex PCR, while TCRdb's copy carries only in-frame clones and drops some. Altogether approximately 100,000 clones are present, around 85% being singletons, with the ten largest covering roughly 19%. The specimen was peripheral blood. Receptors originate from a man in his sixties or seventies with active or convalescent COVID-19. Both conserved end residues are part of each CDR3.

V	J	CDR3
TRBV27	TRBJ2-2	CASRNSLAGVAGELFF
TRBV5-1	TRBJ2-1	CASSLMGLARNEQFF
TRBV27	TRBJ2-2	CASTSAPGLNTGELFF
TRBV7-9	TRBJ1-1	CASSSWDRSNTEAFF
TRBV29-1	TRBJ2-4	CSVDGGTKNIQYF
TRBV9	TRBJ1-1	CASSVKDSMNTEAFF
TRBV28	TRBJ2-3	CASSPSGQGTDTQYF
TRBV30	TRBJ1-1	CAWSGETGGPEAFF
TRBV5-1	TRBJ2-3	CASSRTGFNTDTQYF
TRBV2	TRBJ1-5	CASRRDSNQPQHF
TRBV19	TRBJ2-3	CALGGEDTQYF
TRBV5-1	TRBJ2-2	CASSYGLDRTGELFF
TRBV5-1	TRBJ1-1	CASSARKSGTEAFF
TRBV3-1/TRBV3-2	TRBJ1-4	CASSRTGGVKLFF
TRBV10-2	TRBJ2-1	CASRGATYNEQFF
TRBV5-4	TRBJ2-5	CASSLSGGVQETQYF
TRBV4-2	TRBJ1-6	CASSPRVGSYNSPLHF
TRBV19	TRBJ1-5	CASRRDRGLNQPQHF
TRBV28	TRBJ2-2	CASSFPRDRPWAGELFF
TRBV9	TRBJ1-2	CASSPRPGFYGYTF
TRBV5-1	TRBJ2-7	CASSFTSGRLYEQYF
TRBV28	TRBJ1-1	CASSLLQGGGTEAFF
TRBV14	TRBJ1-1	CASSQDRGRGTEAFF
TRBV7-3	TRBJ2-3	CASSLGLAALDTQYF
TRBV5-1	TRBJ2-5	CASSLPLQGQETQYF
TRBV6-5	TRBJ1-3	CASTQSSGNTIYF
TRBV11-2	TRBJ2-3	CASSLGFGGLAGPDTQYF
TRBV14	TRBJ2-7	CASSRPGTGIYEQYF
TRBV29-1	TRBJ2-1	CSVLDYRSYNEQFF
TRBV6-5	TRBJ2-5	CASTKGARGETQYF
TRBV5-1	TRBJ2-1	CASSLGPGTSGVNEQFF
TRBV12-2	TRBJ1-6	CASRLVRGRANSPLHF
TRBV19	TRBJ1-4	CASTLTPDEKLFF
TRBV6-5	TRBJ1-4	CASSITGAGEKLFF
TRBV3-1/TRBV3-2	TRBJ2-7	CASSRDTYEQYF
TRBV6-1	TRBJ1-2	CASSEMGGAYGYTF
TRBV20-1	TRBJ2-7	CSAIRSYEQYF
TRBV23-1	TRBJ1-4	CATTTGMSGKLFF
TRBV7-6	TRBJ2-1	CASSSGLAIYNEQFF
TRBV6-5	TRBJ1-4	CASSLQENEKLFF
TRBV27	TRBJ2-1	CASLEGGGAQYNEQFF
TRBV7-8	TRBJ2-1	CASSPSGGRSYNEQFF
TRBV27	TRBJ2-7	CASSSKGGGHYEQYF
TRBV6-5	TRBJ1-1	CASSYAYREGITEAFF
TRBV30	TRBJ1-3	CAWSLRGTGFKMDSGNTIYF
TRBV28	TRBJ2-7	CASSLLGRDEQYF
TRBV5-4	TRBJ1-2	CASSAPGYDGYTF
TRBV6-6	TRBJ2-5	CASRQTGGSETQYF
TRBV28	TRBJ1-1	CASSSPGTGVTEAFF
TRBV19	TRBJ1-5	CASTLQLNQPQHF
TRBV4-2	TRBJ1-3	CASSQESTALSGNTIYF
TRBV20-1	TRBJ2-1	CSASREVHEQFF
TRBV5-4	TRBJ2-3	CASSFVSGGADTQYF
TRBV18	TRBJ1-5	CASSLLQSNQPQHF
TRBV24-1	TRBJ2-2	CATKGTGKTGELFF
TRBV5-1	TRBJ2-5	CASSPGDPGAETQYF
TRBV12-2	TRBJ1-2	CASRLHHRDGYTF
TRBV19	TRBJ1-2	CASSPLGLGSLGVGGRNYGYTF
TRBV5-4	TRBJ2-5	CASSPSPSREMKKTQYF